One sample yielded the 17 T cell receptor beta chains listed below, sequenced in a study of HIV-infected patients and healthy controls. Around 0.5 ug RNA was reverse transcribed with alpha and beta constant-region primers. Using multiplexing indices, alpha and beta chain libraries were generated apart by chain-specific third strand synthesis. Each CDR3 protein gets one entry after TCRdb re-called the 5' RACE reads with MiXCR. The sample holds about 6,000 distinct CDR3 sequences, 9.5% to 13% seen once. The repertoire came from unfractionated whole blood and reflected all unsorted peripheral T cells. The material sequenced was blood, taken before antiretroviral therapy. These receptors were collected from an adult with HIV infection.

This clonotype counts as medium-sized. Written as DNA, the CDR3 is TGTGCCACCAGAGACAGGACTGAAAAACTGTTTTTT. It codes for CATRDRTEKLFF. The chain uses TRBV6-5 and TRBJ1-4; maybe TRBD1 (6 bases). The V gene's germline CDR1 is MNHEY and CDR2 SVGAGI. The CDR3 has 12 residues. With 10 bases removed from V and 7 bases from J, the gap between germline ends came to 13 bases.

This clonotype is medium-sized in the sample. The chain joins TRBV4-1 to TRBJ1-1, with 7 positions matching TRBD1. V shed 3 bases and J 8 bases; nucleotides not matched to a gene: 12. The CDR3 loop spans 15 amino acids. CDR1 MGHRA and CDR2 YSYEKL come from the germline V gene. CDR3 amino acids: CASSQGQRTKEEAFF. In nucleotides, the CDR3 is TGCGCCAGCAGCCAGGGACAGCGTACCAAAGAGGAAGCTTTCTTT.

This clonotype was found many times. The rearrangement joins TRBV23-1 to TRBJ1-1, with D tentatively TRBD1 (6 bases). TRBV23-1 is identified as an open reading frame with a role that is uncertain. There are 14 residues in the CDR3. Trimming took off 4 bases at V and 1 base at J, with 10 bases between the two ends. The CDR3 reads CASSLRGWNTEAFF. The CDR3 DNA reads TGCGCCAGCAGTCTCAGGGGATGGAACACTGAAGCTTTCTTT.

This clonotype was seen many times. This chain joins TRBV6-2 or TRBV6-3 and TRBJ1-5, with a possible D match to TRBD1 (6 bases). CDR3 length: 14 amino acids. Germline V gene data show CDR1 as MNHEY and CDR2 as SVGEGT. V lost 4 bases and J lost 1, with 8 bases in between. CDR3 region: CASSFGQSNQPQHF. DNA for the CDR3: TGTGCCAGCAGTTTCGGACAGAGCAATCAGCCCCAGCATTTT.

This clonotype is deemed medium-sized. The J gene is TRBJ1-4, the V gene TRBV5-5, with a weak D call TRBD1 (5 bases). V lost 5 bases and J lost 7, with 15 bases in between. There are 14 residues in the CDR3. Germline V gives CDR1 SGHKS, CDR2 YYEKEE (reference sequence). This CDR3 is CASSLRQTAEKLFF. The CDR3 DNA reads TGTGCCAGCAGTCTTCGACAGACGGCTGAAAAACTGTTTTTT.

The table lists this clonotype with many counts. The chain carries TRBV28 and TRBJ1-4; D is possibly TRBD1 (5 bases). This CDR3 is built from 15 residues. V was clipped by 7 bases and J by 7 bases, with 19 bases between them. Germline CDR1 MDHEN, CDR2 SYDVKM. The CDR3 sequence is CASTTGDLFLEKLFF. In DNA form, the CDR3 reads TGTGCCAGCACCACGGGGGATCTCTTTCTTGAAAAACTGTTTTTT.

This clonotype was seen at least ten times. The V gene is TRBV5-1, the J gene TRBJ2-7; a weak D match, TRBD1 (6 bases). This CDR3 region has 14 residues. Germline V gene data show CDR1 as SGHRS and CDR2 as YFSETQ. V lost 3 bases and J lost 0, with 10 bases in between. The CDR3 protein is CASSSPGHSYEQYF. The CDR3 DNA reads as TGCGCCAGCAGCTCACCGGGACACTCCTACGAGCAGTACTTC.

This clonotype showed up many times. The chain combines TRBV7-2 with TRBJ2-3; 7 bases are a match to TRBD2. Per the germline V gene, CDR1 is SGHTA and CDR2 is FQGNSA. The junction had 11 bases not matched to a gene; V was cut back by 6 bases and J by 5 bases. The CDR3 contains 15 residues. The CDR3 DNA follows: TGTGCCAGCAGGCGGGGGACCCACCGAGGAGATACGCAGTATTTT. Protein: CASRRGTHRGDTQYF.

By sample fraction, this clonotype is medium-sized (0.01 to 0.1%). The rearrangement uses TRBV12-3 or TRBV12-4 and TRBJ2-7; TRBD1 matches at 8 bases. The V segment lost 8 bases and the J segment 2 bases; nucleotides outside the gene matches: 2. This CDR3 region has 12 residues. CDR3 sequence (DNA): TGTGCCAGCGAGGGACAGGCCTACGAGCAGTACTTC. This encodes CASEGQAYEQYF.

This clonotype is labeled medium-sized (0.01 to 0.1%). The CDR3 is CASSPGDTGGKLFF. For the CDR3, the DNA is TGTGCCAGCAGCCCAGGGGATACCGGGGGAAAACTGTTTTTT. This sequence joins TRBV7-9 and TRBJ1-4; TRBD1 might be the D (6 bases). V dropped 5 bases and J dropped 10 bases, with 17 bases sitting between them. Germline V gene data show CDR1 as SEHNR and CDR2 as FQNEAQ (reference sequence). The CDR3 totals 14 residues.

Relative to its sample, this clonotype is medium-sized. The rearrangement uses TRBV11-2 and TRBJ2-5, with D unclear. V lost 5 bases, J lost 5 bases, and 9 bases lay in between. The CDR3 sequence is 12 residues long. Germline V CDR1 and CDR2: SGHAT, FQNNGV. CDR3: CASSPDGETQYF. Here the CDR3 DNA reads TGTGCCAGCAGCCCGGATGGGGAGACCCAGTACTTC.

By share of the sample, this clonotype is medium-sized. V is TRBV7-9 and J is TRBJ2-2; no firm D call. Trimming took 1 base from V and 4 from J, leaving 13 bases between them. Germline V gene data show CDR1 as SEHNR and CDR2 as FQNEAQ (reference sequence). This CDR3 has 16 amino acids. Written as DNA, the CDR3 is TGTGCCAGCAGCTTAGATCTCAGAGGACGCACCGGGGAGCTGTTTTTT. Its translation is CASSLDLRGRTGELFF. Full variable domain (outside the CDR3, taken from reference TRBV7-9 and TRBJ2-2): DTGVSQNPRHKITKRGQNVTFRCDPISEHNRLYWYRQTLGQGPEFLTYFQNEAQLEKSRLLSDRFSAERPKGSFSTLEIQRTEQGDSAMYLCASSLDLRGRTGELFFGEGSRLTVL.

V and J are TRBV4-2 and TRBJ2-7; 14 nucleotides agree with TRBD2. The length of the CDR3 is 18 residues. CDR1 LGHNA and CDR2 YNFKEQ come from the germline V gene. The V and J ends lost 1 base and 0 bases, in that order; junction bases with no gene match: 5. As DNA, the CDR3 is TGTGCCAGCAGCCAAGGGACTAGCGGGGGGACGAGCTCCTACGAGCAGTACTTC. Translating it yields CASSQGTSGGTSSYEQYF.

The genes are TRBV4-1 and TRBJ2-3; maybe TRBD1 (5 bases). V gave up 1 base and J gave up 4 bases, with 21 bases separating them. This CDR3 spans 18 amino acids. Germline loops: CDR1 MGHRA, CDR2 YSYEKL. CDR3 loop: CASSQARGVLVQADTQYF. The CDR3 coding sequence is TGCGCCAGCAGCCAAGCACGTGGGGTCCTAGTACAGGCAGATACGCAGTATTTT.

This clonotype has ten or more counts. This chain joins TRBV12-3 or TRBV12-4 and TRBJ2-2, with a tentative D call TRBD2 (7 bases). V dropped 1 base and J dropped 1 base, with 16 bases sitting between them. The CDR3 is 18 amino acids. The CDR3 DNA is TGTGCCAGCAGTTTAGGGGGGGGGGCCATTTGGAACACCGGGGAGCTGTTTTTT. Amino acids: CASSLGGGAIWNTGELFF.

Ten or more counts support this clonotype. The chain joins TRBV7-2 to TRBJ2-3, with D uncertain. V was clipped by 2 bases and J by 3 bases, with 9 bases between them. The CDR3 has 14 residues. Germline V lookup: CDR1 SGHTA, CDR2 FQGNSA. The CDR3 reads CASSLRGLTDTQYF. The DNA for the CDR3 is TGTGCCAGCAGCTTACGTGGATTAACAGATACGCAGTATTTT.

At least ten counts were recorded for this clonotype. The chain is built from TRBV12-3 or TRBV12-4 and TRBJ1-4; 7 nucleotides line up with TRBD1. V was pared by 2 bases and J by 7 bases, with 13 bases of the junction left unmatched. The CDR3 runs to 17 residues. The CDR3 here is CASSLLPYRGGGEKLFF. The CDR3 nucleotides are TGTGCCAGCAGTTTACTCCCTTACAGGGGAGGGGGTGAAAAACTGTTTTTT.